Shown below are 32 T cell receptor beta chains from a single sample sequenced in a study of identical twins. TCRdb redid the calling of the 5' RACE reads with MiXCR, one entry per CDR3 protein. This table holds about 500,000 distinct CDR3 sequences, around an eighth found once. The same specimen was also included in a second study, on yellow fever vaccine responses in identical twins.

The sample consisted of CD4+ T cells sorted from blood. The receptor source for this set is a woman younger than 30 in good health.

This clonotype was picked up a small number of times. The chain employs TRBV30 and TRBJ1-1; D gene unclear. In germline, CDR1 is GTSNPN, CDR2 SVGIG (reference sequence). The CDR3 has 13 residues. V was pared by 0 bases and J by 6 bases, with 11 bases between. This CDR3 reads CAWSVGGLAEAFF. The DNA of the CDR3 is TGTGCCTGGAGTGTTGGTGGGTTGGCTGAAGCTTTCTTT.

This clonotype was detected ten times or more. The V call is TRBV20-1, the J call TRBJ1-2; no clear D gene. CDR3 length: 11 residues. In germline, CDR1 is DFQATT, CDR2 SNEGSKA (reference sequence). Trimming removed 3 bases from V and 10 bases from J, with 12 bases in between. The CDR3 DNA sequence: TGCAGTGCTAGGAGCATTATTGACTACACCTTC. Its protein product is CSARSIIDYTF.

Only a few counts were recorded for this clonotype. This chain uses TRBV20-1 with TRBJ2-7; TRBD2 matches at 12 bases. The CDR3 extends over 13 amino acids. V dropped 7 bases and J dropped 0; count of bases not matched to a gene: 1. The germline V gene encodes CDR1 DFQATT and CDR2 SNEGSKA (reference sequence). CDR3 sequence (DNA): TGCAGTGGGGGACTAGCGGGCTCCTACGAGCAGTACTTC. It encodes CSGGLAGSYEQYF.

This clonotype was observed a few times. V usage is TRBV7-9 and J usage is TRBJ2-7; possibly TRBD1 for D (6 bases). CDR1 and CDR2 from the germline V gene are SEHNR and FQNEAQ (reference sequence). V lost 5 bases and J 0 bases, leaving 14 bases between the germline ends. There are 15 residues in the CDR3. The CDR3 DNA reads TGTGCCAGCAGCCCCCAGGGGTCGTACTCCTACGAGCAGTACTTC. This codes for CASSPQGSYSYEQYF.

This chain connects TRBV4-3 to TRBJ2-3, with D possibly matching TRBD2 (6 bases). V lost 0 bases to trimming and J lost 0 bases, with 7 bases between them. This CDR3 region has 15 residues. CDR1 is LGHNA, CDR2 YSLEER, per germline. The CDR3 is CASSQEGGSTDTQYF. CDR3 bases: TGCGCCAGCAGCCAAGAGGGGGGAAGCACAGATACGCAGTATTTT.

This clonotype was counted a few times. The rearrangement uses TRBV3-1 and TRBJ2-7; 10 bases align to TRBD2. There are 16 residues in the CDR3. In germline, CDR1 is LGHDT, CDR2 YNNKEL (reference sequence). The V and J ends lost 5 bases and 3 bases, in that order; junction bases with no gene match: 10. CDR3 nucleotides: TGTGCCAGCAGCGCTCGGAGCGGGGGGGCCATCTACGAGCAGTACTTC. As protein: CASSARSGGAIYEQYF.

This chain joins TRBV23-1 and TRBJ2-3; D is uncertain. Being an ORF, TRBV23-1 has a function that is uncertain. V was pared by 0 bases and J by 7 bases, with 17 bases between. The CDR3 sequence is 16 residues long. As DNA, the CDR3 is TGCGCCAGCAGTCAATCGGCCCTCCCGCTTGGAAATACGCAGTATTTT. Amino acids: CASSQSALPLGNTQYF.

The chain recombines TRBV7-2 with TRBJ2-1, with unresolved D. Germline V gene sequence: CDR1 SGHTA, CDR2 FQGNSA. The V gene lost 1 base and the J gene lost 7 bases, with 11 bases spanning the gap. This CDR3 is 14 amino acids long. This CDR3 is CASSLEESPNEQFF. The DNA of the CDR3 is TGTGCCAGCAGCTTAGAAGAGAGTCCAAATGAGCAGTTCTTC.

The sample holds a few counts of this clonotype. CDR3 in DNA: TGTGCCACCAGCAGAGAGGGGTTTCCGGTCGAGCAGTACTTC. This encodes CATSREGFPVEQYF. The J gene is TRBJ2-7, the V gene TRBV15; no clear D. Germline CDR1 LNHNV, CDR2 YYDKDF (reference sequence). V was pared by 0 bases and J by 6 bases, with 12 bases between. The CDR3 runs to 14 residues.

This clonotype was counted between two and nine times. The chain recombines TRBV6-5 with TRBJ2-3; TRBD2 matches at 11 bases. The CDR3 has 18 residues. J was trimmed by 8 bases and V by 2 bases; bases with no gene match: 15. From germline, CDR1 is MNHEY and CDR2 SVGAGI. CDR3 sequence reads: CASSYKVAGGPERGTQYF. The CDR3 DNA reads TGTGCCAGCAGTTACAAGGTAGCGGGAGGGCCGGAGAGGGGTACGCAGTATTTT.

This clonotype was picked up a small number of times. The CDR3 sequence is CASSLRPDIQYF. The CDR3 region has the DNA TGTGCCAGCAGCTTAAGGCCGGACATTCAGTACTTC. The chain carries TRBV7-8 and TRBJ2-4, with D unresolved. The CDR3 consists of 12 residues. Germline lookup yields CDR1 SGHVS and CDR2 FQNEAQ. Between the trimmed V and J ends, which lost 2 bases and 8 bases, there was a span of 7 bases.

In this sample, this clonotype turned up a few times. V usage is TRBV5-1 and J usage is TRBJ2-7, with 8 bases fitting TRBD2. J was trimmed by 1 base and V by 7 bases; bases with no gene match: 10. This CDR3 has 15 amino acids. Germline-derived CDR1 and CDR2 are SGHRS and YFSETQ. CDR3 nucleotide sequence: TGCGCCAGCCGTCCCGACGGGGGGGGGTCCTACGAGCAGTACTTC. Residues: CASRPDGGGSYEQYF. Based on the CDR3 plus reference TRBV5-1 and TRBJ2-7, the full variable domain is KAGVTQTPRYLIKTRGQQVTLSCSPISGHRSVSWYQQTPGQGLQFLFEYFSETQRNKGNFPGRFSGRQFSNSRSEMNVSTLELGDSALYLCASRPDGGGSYEQYFGPGTRLTVT.

This clonotype has ten or more counts. V usage is TRBV3-1 and J usage is TRBJ1-6; D is perhaps TRBD1 (5 bases). The CDR3 is made up of 18 amino acids. CDR1 is LGHDT and CDR2 is YNNKEL in the germline V gene (reference sequence). V shed 1 base and J shed 4 bases, with 17 bases lying between them. The CDR3 spells CASSQGKGSASYNSPLHF. Here the CDR3 DNA reads TGTGCCAGCAGCCAAGGCAAGGGGTCCGCCTCTTATAATTCACCCCTCCACTTT. The full variable domain, completed using reference TRBV3-1 and TRBJ1-6, is DTAVSQTPKYLVTQMGNDKSIKCEQNLGHDTMYWYKQDSKKFLKIMFSYNNKELIINETVPNRFSPKSPDKAHLNLHINSLELGDSAVYFCASSQGKGSASYNSPLHFGNGTRLTVT.

In the case of this clonotype: At one end the junction does not follow the germline gene, possibly because of a read error. The genes are TRBV7-7 and TRBJ2-1, with D perhaps matching TRBD1 (6 bases). In germline, CDR1 is SSHAT, CDR2 FNYEAQ (reference sequence). The CDR3 totals 15 residues. The CDR3 DNA reads as TGTGCTAGCAGCTTAGCGCACAGGGTAGGGAATGAGCAGTTCTTC. Its protein product is CASSLAHRVGNEQFF.

This chain connects TRBV6-2 or TRBV6-3 to TRBJ2-7; D is undetermined. Trimming cost V 5 bases and J 3 bases, with 11 bases left between them. The CDR3 spans 13 residues. Germline V gene sequence: CDR1 MNHEY, CDR2 SVGEGT. CDR3 loop: CASSRGIYYEQYF. The CDR3 DNA sequence: TGTGCCAGCAGTAGAGGAATTTACTACGAGCAGTACTTC.

This clonotype was seen repeatedly, ten times or more. The rearrangement uses TRBV11-2 and TRBJ1-5; D remains unclear. The CDR3 length is 13 residues. In germline, CDR1 is SGHAT, CDR2 FQNNGV. Trimming stripped 5 bases from V and 7 bases from J, with 12 bases between. DNA of the CDR3: TGTGCCAGCAGCCCCCGGGTTCAACAGCCCCAGCATTTT. Protein product: CASSPRVQQPQHF.

V usage is TRBV4-3 and J usage is TRBJ2-5, with no clear D. CDR3 length: 16 residues. Germline assignment: CDR1 LGHNA and CDR2 YSLEER. V was shortened by 1 base and J by 2 bases, with 14 bases between the two germline ends. This chain's CDR3 is CASSQAPDGLQETQYF. For the CDR3, the DNA is TGCGCCAGCAGCCAAGCGCCGGACGGCCTTCAAGAGACCCAGTACTTC.

CDR3 sequence: CAINGGNTGELFF. The CDR3 coding sequence is TGTGCCATCAACGGGGGGAACACCGGGGAGCTGTTTTTT. The gene calls are TRBV10-3 and TRBJ2-2; the D gene is possibly TRBD2 (6 bases). Germline-derived CDR1 and CDR2 are ENHRY and SYGVKD. This CDR3 contains 13 residues. Between the trimmed V and J ends, which lost 7 bases and 1 base, there was a span of 7 bases.

DNA of the CDR3: TGTGCCAGCAGTGAAGCATGGGGGACCTACGAGCAGTACTTC. Translated: CASSEAWGTYEQYF. The genes are TRBV6-1 and TRBJ2-7, with D perhaps assigned TRBD1 or TRBD2 (5 bases each). Germline assignment: CDR1 MNHNS and CDR2 SASEGT. Trimming removed 0 bases from V and 2 bases from J, with 8 bases in between. This CDR3 comprises 14 residues.

The chain recombines TRBV12-3 or TRBV12-4 with TRBJ2-4; 9 positions agree with TRBD1. The CDR3 runs to 14 residues. V lost 5 bases, J lost 8 bases, and 7 bases stayed unmatched. The CDR3 coding sequence is TGTGCCAGCAGTCAAGACAGGGGGTTGGACATTCAGTACTTC. Its protein product is CASSQDRGLDIQYF.

There are many counts of this clonotype. This sequence joins TRBV12-3 or TRBV12-4 and TRBJ1-1; the match to TRBD1 covers 9 bases. V lost 6 bases and J lost 3; bases outside the gene matches: 5. The CDR3 runs 14 residues. CDR3 coding DNA: TGTGCCAGCAGGCCCCGGGACAGGGACACTGAAGCTTTCTTT. Translated, it gives CASRPRDRDTEAFF.

The V gene is TRBV19, the J gene TRBJ2-5; D might be TRBD1 (6 bases). Germline assignment: CDR1 LNHDA and CDR2 SQIVND (reference sequence). V gave up 3 bases and J gave up 2 bases, with 31 bases separating them. The length of the CDR3 is 21 residues. The CDR3 sequence is CASSIKYRDKGVSSKQETQYF. In DNA form, the CDR3 reads TGTGCCAGTAGTATCAAATACCGGGACAAGGGGGTGTCTTCTAAACAAGAGACCCAGTACTTC.

This sequence joins TRBV7-3 and TRBJ2-1; 9 bases map to TRBD2. Unmatched junction bases numbered 11, after V lost 5 bases and J lost 6 bases. Germline V gives CDR1 SGHTA, CDR2 FQGTGA. The CDR3 has 16 amino acids. CDR3 region: CASSTTSGRAGNEQFF. The CDR3 DNA follows: TGTGCCAGCAGCACGACTAGCGGTCGTGCTGGCAATGAGCAGTTCTTC.

The sample holds a few counts of this clonotype. The chain joins TRBV5-1 to TRBJ2-7; 9 bases match TRBD1. The junction had 8 bases not matched to a gene; V was cut back by 3 bases and J by 4 bases. The germline V gene has CDR1 SGHRS and CDR2 YFSETQ. The CDR3 sequence is 15 residues long. The CDR3 here is CASSWGGQGPYEQYF. For the CDR3, the DNA is TGCGCCAGCAGCTGGGGAGGACAGGGGCCTTACGAGCAGTACTTC.

The V call is TRBV3-1, the J call TRBJ2-7, with 7 bases matching TRBD1. This CDR3 is 14 amino acids long. The V gene end was trimmed by 0 bases and the J gene end by 5 bases; junction bases not matched to a gene: 4. Germline-derived CDR1 and CDR2 are LGHDT and YNNKEL (reference sequence). This chain's CDR3 is CASSQEGGFDEQYF. CDR3 bases: TGTGCCAGCAGCCAAGAAGGGGGCTTTGACGAGCAGTACTTC.

This clonotype was seen only a few times. The gene calls are TRBV5-6 and TRBJ1-4; D remains ambiguous. The CDR3 consists of 18 residues. Germline CDR1 and CDR2: SGHDT and YYEEEE. V was clipped by 3 bases and J by 0 bases, with 18 bases between them. The CDR3 loop is CASSSTRNWKATNEKLFF. CDR3 bases: TGTGCCAGCAGCTCCACCAGGAACTGGAAAGCAACTAATGAAAAACTGTTTTTT.

The chain employs TRBV11-2 and TRBJ2-2; 8 positions agree with TRBD1. V shed 5 bases, J shed 2 bases, and the junction held 13 bases outside the gene matches. The CDR3 has 18 residues. Germline CDR1 and CDR2: SGHAT and FQNNGV. CDR3 nucleotide sequence: TGTGCCAGCAGCCCCCATATGGGGACAGGATCCAACACCGGGGAGCTGTTTTTT. Its protein is CASSPHMGTGSNTGELFF.

CDR3 DNA sequence: TGTGCCAGCAGTCAGGGACTAGCGGGAGGTGGGGGCTACGAGCAGTACTTC. Protein product: CASSQGLAGGGGYEQYF. The chain combines TRBV6-1 with TRBJ2-7; 15 bases line up with TRBD2. The CDR3 extends over 17 amino acids. Germline V gives CDR1 MNHNS, CDR2 SASEGT. V trimming: 5 bases; J trimming: 3 bases; junction bases outside the gene matches: 8.

The gene calls are TRBV28 and TRBJ1-2; no reliable D call. Germline values: CDR1 MDHEN, CDR2 SYDVKM. Trimming took 6 bases from V and 0 from J, leaving 11 bases between them. This CDR3 is built from 14 residues. The CDR3 coding sequence is TGTGCCAGCAGAGGAACAGCGTCTAACTATGGCTACACCTTC. It codes for CASRGTASNYGYTF.

V and J are TRBV7-9 and TRBJ2-1, with a weak D call TRBD2 (5 bases). The V gene lost 2 bases and the J gene lost 0 bases, with 11 bases spanning the gap. This CDR3 is 16 amino acids long. Germline assignment: CDR1 SEHNR and CDR2 FQNEAQ (reference sequence). The CDR3 bases are TGTGCCAGCAGCTTACACTCGGGGAGCTCCTACAATGAGCAGTTCTTC. Amino acids: CASSLHSGSSYNEQFF.

V gene TRBV20-1 combines with J gene TRBJ2-1; D tentatively reads TRBD1 or TRBD2 (5 bases each). Germline lookup yields CDR1 DFQATT and CDR2 SNEGSKA (reference sequence). V was shortened by 2 bases and J by 6 bases, with 14 bases between the two germline ends. The length of the CDR3 is 14 residues. In DNA, the CDR3 is TGCAGTGCTAGATTGGGGCTAGCACCCAATGAGCAGTTCTTC. Its protein product is CSARLGLAPNEQFF.

This chain links TRBV30 with TRBJ2-1; D possibly uses TRBD1 or TRBD2 (5 bases each). Between the trimmed V and J ends, which lost 3 bases and 4 bases, there was a span of 22 bases. CDR1 and CDR2 (germline): GTSNPN, SVGIG (reference sequence). CDR3 length: 17 residues. The CDR3 reads CAWRALQGLGTYNEQFF. CDR3 coding DNA: TGTGCCTGGAGAGCCCTTCAGGGTTTGGGGACGTACAATGAGCAGTTCTTC.